This is a list of T cell receptor beta chains from one sample in a study of CD8+ T cells in alopecia areata. The repertoire was sequenced with immunoSEQ multiplex PCR; TCRdb's copy has only in-frame clones and lacks some. The sample carries approximately 3,300 clones, roughly three quarters recorded once. Sequencing was performed on skin, taken at week 24, from a patient treated with tofacitinib. These receptors were obtained from a human donor with alopecia areata. Both conserved end residues are part of each CDR3. A D gene is named only where the DNA matches it firmly. For some rows the clone size is stated as once, few or many, or as a class when expanded; others skip it.

j_call	d_call	v_call	clone_size	cdr3_aa	cdr3_nt
TRBJ1-1	.	TRBV29-1	once	CSVEGEGIGAFF	TGCAGCGTTGAAGGAGAGGGAATAGGAGCTTTCTTT
TRBJ1-2	TRBD1	TRBV6-1	.	CASSEAGQGAGYTF	TGTGCCAGCAGTGAAGCGGGACAGGGAGCGGGCTACACCTTC
TRBJ1-5	TRBD1	TRBV7-6	few	CASSPTMGQGGGNQPQHF	TGTGCCAGCAGCCCTACTATGGGACAGGGGGGCGGCAATCAGCCCCAGCATTTT
TRBJ2-7	TRBD2	TRBV10-3	.	CAISELELAGGSYEQYF	TGTGCCATCAGTGAGTTGGAGTTAGCGGGGGGTTCCTACGAGCAGTACTTC
TRBJ1-1	.	TRBV5-1	.	CASSGGQPNTEAFF	TGCGCCAGCAGCGGGGGACAACCGAACACTGAAGCTTTCTTT
TRBJ2-3	.	TRBV27	.	CASSRGATDTQYF	TGTGCCAGCAGTCGCGGGGCCACAGATACGCAGTATTTT
TRBJ2-1	TRBD1	TRBV7-7	.	CASSRGGSSYNEQFF	TGTGCTAGCAGCCGAGGGGGCAGCTCCTACAATGAGCAGTTCTTC
TRBJ2-4	TRBD2	TRBV29-1	.	CSVVAGALKNIQYF	TGCAGCGTCGTAGCGGGGGCTTTGAAAAACATTCAGTACTTC
TRBJ1-4	TRBD1	TRBV30	.	CAWSESGGEKLFF	TGTGCCTGGAGTGAATCAGGGGGCGAAAAACTGTTTTTT
TRBJ1-6	.	TRBV27	.	CASSLVAYNSPLHF	TGTGCCAGCAGTTTGGTGGCCTATAATTCACCCCTCCACTTT
TRBJ2-3	TRBD2	TRBV7-8	.	CASSLGTSGDTQYF	TGTGCCAGCAGCCTCGGGACTAGCGGGGATACGCAGTATTTT
TRBJ1-2	TRBD1	TRBV27	.	CASSTRQGRGYTF	TGTGCCAGCAGTACCCGACAGGGTAGGGGCTACACCTTC
TRBJ2-7	.	TRBV27	.	CASSLRGGGSYEQYF	TGTGCCAGCAGTTTAAGAGGTGGGGGCTCCTACGAGCAGTACTTC
TRBJ1-1	TRBD1	TRBV19	few	CASSQGTANTEAFF	TGTGCCAGTAGTCAGGGGACAGCGAACACTGAAGCTTTCTTT
TRBJ2-7	TRBD1	TRBV7-2	.	CASSSPLRDRGHEQYF	TGTGCCAGCAGCTCTCCCCTCCGGGACAGGGGCCACGAGCAGTACTTC
TRBJ1-1	TRBD1	TRBV5-4	few	CASSSPLRGREGEAFF	TGTGCCAGCAGCTCGCCGTTGAGGGGGCGCGAAGGTGAAGCTTTCTTT
TRBJ2-3	TRBD1	TRBV6-6	.	CASSYGTGDTDTQYF	TGTGCCAGCAGTTACGGGACAGGGGACACAGATACGCAGTATTTT
TRBJ2-4	.	TRBV18	once	CASSQTPGDLAKNIQYF	TGTGCCAGCTCACAGACCCCGGGGGACTTAGCCAAAAACATTCAGTACTTC
TRBJ2-7	.	TRBV6-5	.	CASSYSNQYEQYF	TGTGCCAGCAGTTACTCGAACCAATACGAGCAGTACTTC
TRBJ1-2	.	TRBV6-6	once	CASRGGGASGYTF	TGTGCCAGCAGAGGGGGGGGCGCGAGTGGCTACACCTTC
TRBJ2-1	.	TRBV21-1	.	CASSKSGGQSSYNEQFF	TGTGCCAGCAGCAAGAGCGGGGGGCAGAGCTCCTACAATGAGCAGTTCTTC
TRBJ1-1	.	TRBV7-9	.	CASSFAAGTEAFF	TGTGCCAGCAGCTTCGCAGCGGGAACTGAAGCTTTCTTT
TRBJ2-1	.	TRBV7-2	once	CASSLDYVLTPQQFF	TGTGCCAGCAGCTTAGATTATGTGTTGACCCCCCAGCAGTTCTTC
TRBJ2-1	.	TRBV14	.	CASSQRLYYNEQFF	TGTGCCAGCAGCCAACGTTTGTATTACAATGAGCAGTTCTTC
TRBJ2-2	TRBD1	TRBV2	.	CASSSQGAINGELFF	TGTGCCAGCAGTAGTCAGGGGGCGATTAACGGGGAGCTGTTTTTT
TRBJ1-2	.	TRBV9	.	CASSPYGGAEGYTF	TGTGCCAGCAGCCCCTATGGTGGGGCTGAAGGCTACACCTTC
TRBJ2-1	TRBD2	TRBV19	.	CASIPPSGGVNEQFF	TGTGCCAGTATCCCGCCCAGCGGGGGGGTCAATGAGCAGTTCTTC
TRBJ1-6	.	TRBV18	.	CASSREDNSPLHF	TGTGCCAGCTCCCGCGAAGATAATTCACCCCTCCACTTT
TRBJ2-7	TRBD1	TRBV29-1	.	CSVEFLDRGYEQYF	TGCAGCGTTGAGTTTTTGGACAGGGGCTACGAGCAGTACTTC
TRBJ2-3	TRBD2	TRBV10-1	.	CASRGLDRPDTQYF	TGCGCCTCCAGGGGACTAGACCGCCCAGATACGCAGTATTTT
TRBJ1-6	TRBD1	TRBV6-1	.	CASRDRDDSPLHF	TGTGCCAGCAGGGACAGGGATGATTCACCCCTCCACTTT
TRBJ2-2	.	TRBV23-1	.	CASSPCRARGFTGELFF	TGCGCCAGCAGTCCTTGCCGGGCCCGGGGATTCACCGGGGAGCTGTTTTTT
TRBJ1-2	.	TRBV6-5	.	CASSYGAGDYGYTF	TGTGCCAGCAGTTACGGCGCAGGGGACTATGGCTACACCTTC
TRBJ1-2	.	TRBV5-6	.	CASSLVYRKGYGYTF	TGTGCCAGCAGCTTGGTTTACAGGAAGGGATATGGCTACACCTTC
TRBJ1-5	TRBD1	TRBV19	.	CASRGQAVYQPQHF	TGTGCCAGTAGGGGACAGGCCGTCTATCAGCCCCAGCATTTT
TRBJ1-2	.	TRBV21-1	.	CASRQRGYTF	TGTGCCAGCAGACAGCGGGGCTACACCTTC
TRBJ2-7	TRBD1	TRBV7-2	.	CASSLEGTGFYEQYF	TGTGCCAGCAGCTTAGAAGGGACAGGCTTCTACGAGCAGTACTTC
TRBJ2-7	.	TRBV30	.	CAWPQSEGSFYEQYF	TGTGCCTGGCCCCAGTCCGAGGGCAGTTTCTACGAGCAGTACTTC
TRBJ1-2	.	TRBV18	.	CASSPPGEGPRAGYTF	TGTGCCAGCTCACCACCGGGTGAGGGGCCCAGGGCTGGCTACACCTTC
TRBJ2-7	.	TRBV19	.	CASSPRRSSYEQYF	TGTGCCAGTAGTCCCAGGAGGAGCTCCTACGAGCAGTACTTC
TRBJ2-2	.	TRBV18	few	CASSAVTAGELFF	TGTGCCAGCTCAGCCGTCACCGCAGGGGAGCTGTTTTTT
TRBJ1-1	.	TRBV11-2	.	CASSPPIVGTEAFF	TGTGCCAGCAGCCCACCCATCGTGGGCACTGAAGCTTTCTTT
TRBJ2-1	.	TRBV18	.	CASSQGDEQFF	TGTGCCAGCTCCCAGGGTGACGAGCAGTTCTTC
TRBJ2-7	TRBD1	TRBV5-5	.	CASRWTGAYEQYF	TGTGCCAGCAGGTGGACAGGGGCTTACGAGCAGTACTTC
TRBJ1-6	.	TRBV7-2	.	CASSLTEVILSPLHF	TGTGCCAGCAGCTTAACGGAAGTAATCCTCTCACCCCTCCACTTT
TRBJ2-7	TRBD2	TRBV6-1	.	CASSAVGGGGYEQYF	TGTGCCAGCAGTGCGGTTGGCGGGGGGGGCTACGAGCAGTACTTC
TRBJ1-5	.	TRBV18	.	CASSPLEGNQPQHF	TGTGCCAGCTCACCACTGGAGGGGAATCAGCCCCAGCATTTT
TRBJ2-1	.	TRBV19	.	CASSRQSNEQFF	TGTGCCAGTAGCCGACAGTCCAATGAGCAGTTCTTC
TRBJ1-2	.	TRBV19	.	CASMTAYGYTF	TGTGCCAGTATGACAGCCTATGGCTACACCTTC